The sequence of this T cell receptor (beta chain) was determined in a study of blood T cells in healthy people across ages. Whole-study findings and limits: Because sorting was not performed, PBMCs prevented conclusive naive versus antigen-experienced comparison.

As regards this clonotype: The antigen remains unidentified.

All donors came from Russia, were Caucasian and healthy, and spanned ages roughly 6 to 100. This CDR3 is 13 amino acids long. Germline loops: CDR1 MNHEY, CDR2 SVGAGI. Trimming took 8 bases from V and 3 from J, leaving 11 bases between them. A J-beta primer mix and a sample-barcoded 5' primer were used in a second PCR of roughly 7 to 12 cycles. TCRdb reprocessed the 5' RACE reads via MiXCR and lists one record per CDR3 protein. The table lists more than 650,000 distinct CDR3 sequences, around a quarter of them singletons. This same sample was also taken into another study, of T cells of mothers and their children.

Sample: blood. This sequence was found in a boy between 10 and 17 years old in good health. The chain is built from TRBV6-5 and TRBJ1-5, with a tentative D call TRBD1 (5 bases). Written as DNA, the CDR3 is TGTGCCAGCCGGGGACTCCCCAATCAGCCCCAGCATTTT. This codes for CASRGLPNQPQHF.